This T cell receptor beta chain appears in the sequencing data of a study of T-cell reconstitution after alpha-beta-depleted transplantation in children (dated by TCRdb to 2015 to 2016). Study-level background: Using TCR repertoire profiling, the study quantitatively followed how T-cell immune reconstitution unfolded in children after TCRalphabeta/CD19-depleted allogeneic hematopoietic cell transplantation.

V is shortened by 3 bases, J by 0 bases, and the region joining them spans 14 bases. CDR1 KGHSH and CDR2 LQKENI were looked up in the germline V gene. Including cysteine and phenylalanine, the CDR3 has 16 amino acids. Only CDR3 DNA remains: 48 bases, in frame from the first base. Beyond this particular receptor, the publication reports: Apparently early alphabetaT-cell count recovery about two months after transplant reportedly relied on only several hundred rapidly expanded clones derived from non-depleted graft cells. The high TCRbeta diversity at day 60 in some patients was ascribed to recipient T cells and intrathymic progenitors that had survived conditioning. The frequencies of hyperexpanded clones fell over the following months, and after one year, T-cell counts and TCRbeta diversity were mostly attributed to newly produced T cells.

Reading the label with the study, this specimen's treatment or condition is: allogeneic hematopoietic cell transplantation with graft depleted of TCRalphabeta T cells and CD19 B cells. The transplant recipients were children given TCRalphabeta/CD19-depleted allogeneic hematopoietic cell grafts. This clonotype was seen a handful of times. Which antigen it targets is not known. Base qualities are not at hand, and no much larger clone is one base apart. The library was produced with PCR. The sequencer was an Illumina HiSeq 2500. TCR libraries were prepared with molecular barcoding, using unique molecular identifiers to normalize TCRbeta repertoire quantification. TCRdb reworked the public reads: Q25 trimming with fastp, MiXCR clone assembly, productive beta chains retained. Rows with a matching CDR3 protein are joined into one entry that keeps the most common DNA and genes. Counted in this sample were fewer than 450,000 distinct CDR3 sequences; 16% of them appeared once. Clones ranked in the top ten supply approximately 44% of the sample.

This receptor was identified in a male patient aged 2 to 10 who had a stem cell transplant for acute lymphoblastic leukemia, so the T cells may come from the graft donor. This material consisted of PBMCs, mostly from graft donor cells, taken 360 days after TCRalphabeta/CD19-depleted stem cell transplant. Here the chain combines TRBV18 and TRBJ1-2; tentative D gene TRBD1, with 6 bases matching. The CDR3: CASSPIQGGANYGYTF. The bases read TGTGCCAGCTCACCTATACAGGGCGGTGCTAACTATGGCTACACCTTC. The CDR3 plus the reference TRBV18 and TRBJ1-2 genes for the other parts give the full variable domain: NAGVMQNPRHLVRRRGQEARLRCSPMKGHSHVYWYRQLPEEGLKFMVYLQKENIIDESGMPKERFSAEFPKEGPSILRIQQVVRGDSAAYFCASSPIQGGANYGYTFGSGTRLTVV.